The T cell receptor beta chain described here comes from a study of regulatory T cells in long-lasting Graves disease. The CDR3 loop spans 14 amino acids. Germline values: CDR1 MNHEY, CDR2 SVGEGT. With 5 bases clipped from V and 5 bases from J, the junction kept 9 bases outside the gene matches. Comment on this clonotype: It differs at one base from a far larger clone, so likely a read error.

To make TCR beta libraries, researchers used iRepertoire HTBI primers and Arm-PCR of CDR3 regions. TCRdb itself ran the multiplex PCR reads through MiXCR, one entry per CDR3 protein. The table includes about 220,000 distinct CDR3 sequences, approximately 16% detected once. Regarding time point: newly diagnosed GD, antithyroid drugs for less than 3 months. The TCR library was made from RNA that had been extracted from PBMCs in TRIzol. This receptor was obtained from a female donor with Graves disease. The J gene is TRBJ2-7, the V gene TRBV6-2 or TRBV6-3, with 7 bases matching TRBD2. The specimen comprised peripheral blood mononuclear cells (PBMCs), sampled at new diagnosis, from a patient treated with antithyroid drugs. The CDR3 nucleotides are TGTGCCAGCAGTGTCGGCGGGAGAGGGGACGAGCAGTACTTC. Amino acid sequence: CASSVGGRGDEQYF.